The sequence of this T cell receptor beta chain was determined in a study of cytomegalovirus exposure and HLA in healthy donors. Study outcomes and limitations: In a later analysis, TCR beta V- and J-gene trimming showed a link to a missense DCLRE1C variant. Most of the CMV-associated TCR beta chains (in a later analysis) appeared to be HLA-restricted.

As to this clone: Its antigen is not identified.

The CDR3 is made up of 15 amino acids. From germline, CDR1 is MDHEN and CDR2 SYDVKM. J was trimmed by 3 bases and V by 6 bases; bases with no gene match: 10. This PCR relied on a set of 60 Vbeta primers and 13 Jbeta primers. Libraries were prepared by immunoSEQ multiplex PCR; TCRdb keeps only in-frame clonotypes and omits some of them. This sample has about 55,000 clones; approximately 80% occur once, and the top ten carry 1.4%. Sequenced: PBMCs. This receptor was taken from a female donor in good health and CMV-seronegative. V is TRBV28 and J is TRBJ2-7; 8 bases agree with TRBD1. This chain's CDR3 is CASSGWGTGLYEQYF. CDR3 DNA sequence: TGTGCCAGCAGCGGGTGGGGGACAGGACTCTACGAGCAGTACTTC.